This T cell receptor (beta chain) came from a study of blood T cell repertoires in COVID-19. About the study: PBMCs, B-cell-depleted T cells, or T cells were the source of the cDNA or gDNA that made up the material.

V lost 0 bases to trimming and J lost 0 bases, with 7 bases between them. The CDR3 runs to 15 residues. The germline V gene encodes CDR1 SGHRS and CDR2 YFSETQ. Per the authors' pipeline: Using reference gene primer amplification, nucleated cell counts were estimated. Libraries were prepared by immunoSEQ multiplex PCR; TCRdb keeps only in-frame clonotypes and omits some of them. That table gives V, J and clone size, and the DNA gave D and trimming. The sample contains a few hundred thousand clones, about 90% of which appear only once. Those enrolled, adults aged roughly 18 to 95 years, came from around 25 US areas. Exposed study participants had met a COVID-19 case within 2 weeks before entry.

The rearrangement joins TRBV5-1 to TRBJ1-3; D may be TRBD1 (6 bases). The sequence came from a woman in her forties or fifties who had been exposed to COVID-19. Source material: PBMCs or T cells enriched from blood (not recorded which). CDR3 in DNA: TGCGCCAGCAGCTTGGAGGGGGTCTCTGGAAACACCATATATTTT. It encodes CASSLEGVSGNTIYF.